This T cell receptor (beta chain) was found in a study of blood T cell repertoires in COVID-19. At the level of the study: Sites across the United States, Italy and Spain contributed samples from acute and convalescent COVID-19.

Clones were sequenced by immunoSEQ multiplex PCR, and TCRdb holds only the in-frame ones, with some missing. The sample shows over 150,000 clones, roughly four fifths of them seen only once. The germline V gene has CDR1 MNHNY and CDR2 SVGAGI (reference sequence). This CDR3 is built from 13 residues. Trimming removed 4 bases at V and 7 bases at J, with 13 bases between. This clonotype was sampled from a woman in her sixties or seventies with acute or convalescent COVID-19. The rearrangement uses TRBV6-6 and TRBJ1-1; possible D gene TRBD1, 6 bases. The source material was peripheral blood. In DNA, the CDR3 is TGTGCCAGCAGTTTTCTACTACAGGGTGAAGCTTTCTTT. This encodes CASSFLLQGEAFF.